This T cell receptor beta chain was profiled in a study of monozygotic twins with inflammatory bowel disease (dated by TCRdb to about 2019). General notes on the study: In total, roughly 30 monozygotic twin pairs made up the full study: 19 Danish pairs, all IBD-discordant, plus nine German pairs, of which four were IBD-concordant and five were IBD-discordant. Each individual had, on average, about 151 000 unique TCRalpha sequences and 181 000 unique TCRbeta sequences available for analysis. Within discordant pairs, disease-associated traits were sought mainly by comparing IBD patients with their genetically identical healthy co-twins. Overall study outcomes, separate from this receptor: Because patients were on differing immunosuppressive treatments, the repertoires may have picked up extra background noise and inter-individual variability. Repertoire similarity did not differ between concordant and discordant twins, which could be due to limited statistical power. The results gave no support for a single strong signal or clonotype linked to IBD. The analysis was unable to tell apart different T cell subtypes. Compared with healthy twins, IBD patients shared fewer clonotypes with other individuals, and the difference was most pronounced in patients with signs of disease activity. TCRbeta repertoire diversity, by inverse Simpson index, was decreased in IBD patients compared with their healthy co-twins.

From each donor, a roughly 2.3 ml peripheral blood sample was drawn into PAXgene tubes and stored at -80 degrees C. Without any T cell sorting, total RNA was extracted from whole blood using the PAXgene blood miRNA kit on an automated QIAcube. Peripheral blood from monozygotic twin pairs who were concordant or discordant for inflammatory bowel disease underwent deep TCRalpha and TCRbeta repertoire profiling using unique molecular barcoding. For every twin pair, smoking habits were documented, and each individual was categorised as a current, former or never smoker. The receptor library was made with 5' RACE. Preparation of each TCR library used around 3,500 ng of total RNA. For each sample, cDNA synthesis with SMARTScribe reverse transcriptase was split into eight separate reactions. During cDNA synthesis, template switching was used to introduce unique molecular identifiers that contained a 6-nucleotide sample barcode. TCRalpha and TCRbeta cDNA was amplified in two nested PCRs of approximately 17 and 9 cycles, and bead purification was carried out after each PCR. Before amplification, the cDNA was treated with uracil DNA-glycosylase and purified using the QIAquick PCR purification kit. The second PCR added Illumina TruSeq-compatible adapters along with sample-specific barcodes. Library quality and concentration were checked on TapeStation and Qubit, and libraries were pooled at about 5 ng each. Sequencing of pooled libraries was carried out on an Illumina HiSeq2500 single-index Rapid Run using 2 x 100 bp reads and custom sequencing primers. The paper's data handling went like this. MiGEC version 1.2.6 was used for UMI-based consensus assembly, which corrected PCR and sequencing errors. MiXCR version 2.1.1 handled V(D)J alignment, clonotype assembly and CDR3 extraction. Gene usage, clonotype sharing and MAIT/NKT TCR abundance were normalised by analysing the top 1000, 10 000 and 20 000 clonotypes per sample. After downsampling to 27 000 UMIs, diversity was calculated as the inverse Simpson index using the vegan R package. Paired Mann-Whitney U tests were applied to discordant twin pairs, with Benjamini-Hochberg correction for multiple testing. TCRdb reprocessed the reads and provides one entry for every CDR3 protein sequence; no DNA is given. The V and J calls shown here were made by TCRdb, not taken from the authors' results. For this sample, the table gives around 200,000 distinct CDR3 sequences. The ten largest clones represent roughly 1.5% of the sample.

A remark on this clonotype: Its antigen is not yet known.

Via the germline V gene (reference sequence), CDR1 is DFQATT and CDR2 SNEGSKA. The CDR3 spans 14 residues, from the cysteine through the phenylalanine. The coding DNA is unavailable. The chain employs TRBV20-1 and TRBJ1-3. Sequencing was performed on blood. The sequence derives from a human donor with ulcerative colitis or Crohn's disease, or a healthy co-twin of an affected twin (not recorded which). The CDR3 region reads CSADGPDSGNTIYF.